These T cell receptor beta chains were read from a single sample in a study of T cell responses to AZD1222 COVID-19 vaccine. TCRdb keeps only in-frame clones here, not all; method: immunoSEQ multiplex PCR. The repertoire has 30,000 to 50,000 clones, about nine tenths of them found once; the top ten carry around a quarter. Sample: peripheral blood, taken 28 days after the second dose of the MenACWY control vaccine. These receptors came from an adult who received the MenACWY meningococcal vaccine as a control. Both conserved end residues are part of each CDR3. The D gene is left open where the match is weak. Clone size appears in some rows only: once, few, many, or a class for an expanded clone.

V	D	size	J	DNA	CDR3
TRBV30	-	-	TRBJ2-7	TGTGCCTGGATAATTGCAGGGGGGATCTACGAGCAGTACTTC	CAWIIAGGIYEQYF
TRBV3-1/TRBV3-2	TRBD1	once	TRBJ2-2	TGTGCCAGCAGCCAGGGGACAGGGGGCCCCGGGGAGCTGTTTTTT	CASSQGTGGPGELFF
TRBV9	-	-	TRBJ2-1	TGTGCCAGCAGCGTAGCTTTATCAGGGCCCCTCTACAATGAGCAGTTCTTC	CASSVALSGPLYNEQFF
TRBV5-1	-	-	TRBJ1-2	TGCGCCAGCAGCTGGGGAACAGGGCGAGGCTACACCTTC	CASSWGTGRGYTF
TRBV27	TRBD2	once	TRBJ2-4	TGTGCCAGCAGTAGCGTCAGGGGTAGCGGGAGCTACATTCAGTACTTC	CASSSVRGSGSYIQYF
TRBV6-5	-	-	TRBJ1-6	TGTGCCAGCACCGACGGGAATTCACCCCTCCACTTT	CASTDGNSPLHF
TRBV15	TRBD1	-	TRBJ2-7	TGTGCCACCCGCGACAGGGGCTCCCCAATCGAGCAGTACTTC	CATRDRGSPIEQYF
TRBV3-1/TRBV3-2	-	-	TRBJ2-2	TGTGCCAGCAGCCAAGAAAGGAAGGGTAATGGCGGGGAGCTGTTTTTT	CASSQERKGNGGELFF
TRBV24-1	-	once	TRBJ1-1	TGTGCCACCAGTGAACCAAACCGAAGTCCCGGGACCTTTATGAACACTGAAGCTTTCTTT	CATSEPNRSPGTFMNTEAFF
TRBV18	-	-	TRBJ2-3	TGTGCCAGCTCACCCAGCACAGATACGCAGTATTTT	CASSPSTDTQYF